A single sample gave rise to the 11 T cell receptor beta chains below, sequenced in a study of blood T cell repertoires in COVID-19. Profiled with immunoSEQ multiplex PCR; TCRdb holds only in-frame clones, not every one. Here the sample spans about 210,000 clones, 70% to 85% being singletons. The sequenced material came from peripheral blood. These receptors were taken from a man aged 45 to 65 with active or convalescent COVID-19.

The chain carries TRBV5-1 and TRBJ2-7; D gene unclear. CDR3 size: 12 residues. The V gene's germline CDR1 is SGHRS and CDR2 YFSETQ. Trimming removed 0 bases at V and 9 bases at J, with 10 bases between. The CDR3 sequence: CASSLESGGQYF. CDR3 DNA sequence: TGCGCCAGCAGCTTGGAATCTGGCGGGCAGTACTTC.

Notes on this clone: This specimen includes other DNA sequences encoding the same CDR3. The chain couples TRBV5-6 to TRBJ1-2; 7 bases line up with TRBD1. CDR1 is SGHDT, CDR2 YYEEEE, per germline. The CDR3 runs 13 residues. The J segment lost 3 bases and the V segment lost 2 bases, leaving 1 base of the junction unmatched. The DNA of the CDR3 is TGTGCCAGCAGCTTAGGGGGCTACTATGGCTACACCTTC. It translates to CASSLGGYYGYTF. Looking up the rest from reference TRBV5-6 and TRBJ1-2 gives the full variable domain: DAGVTQSPTHLIKTRGQQVTLRCSPKSGHDTVSWYQQALGQGPQFIFQYYEEEERQRGNFPDRFSGHQFPNYSSELNVNALLLGDSALYLCASSLGGYYGYTFGSGTRLTVV.

The gene calls are TRBV28 and TRBJ2-4; the D is unclear. This CDR3 region has 13 residues. Trimming took 6 bases from V and 5 from J, leaving 11 bases between them. The germline V gene encodes CDR1 MDHEN and CDR2 SYDVKM. CDR3 in DNA: TGTGCCAGCAGCACAGTATTGGAAAACATTCAGTACTTC. This encodes CASSTVLENIQYF.

This clone was observed a handful of times. The chain recombines TRBV5-4 with TRBJ2-3; unclear D gene. The CDR3 sequence is 15 residues long. Germline values: CDR1 SGHNT, CDR2 YYREEE (reference sequence). V was shortened by 3 bases and J by 2 bases, with 13 bases between the two germline ends. CDR3 bases: TGTGCCAGCAGCTATCAGGCAGGCGCCACAGATACGCAGTATTTT. This sequence encodes CASSYQAGATDTQYF.

V gene TRBV5-6 combines with J gene TRBJ1-2; D possibly corresponds to TRBD1 (5 bases). CDR3 length: 14 residues. Germline V gene data show CDR1 as SGHDT and CDR2 as YYEEEE. Trimming pared 3 bases from V and 2 bases from J, leaving 11 bases between. The CDR3 region has the DNA TGTGCCAGCAGCTGGAGGGAGGGGAACTATGGCTACACCTTC. Protein: CASSWREGNYGYTF.

The chain links TRBV6-6 to TRBJ2-7; TRBD1 matches at 8 bases. With V trimmed by 5 bases and J by 3 bases, 15 bases remained unmatched. CDR1 and CDR2 (germline): MNHNY, SVGAGI (reference sequence). This CDR3 region has 17 residues. The CDR3 reads CASSRQGTLRKFYEQYF. CDR3 nucleotides: TGTGCCAGCAGTCGACAGGGGACGTTGAGGAAATTCTACGAGCAGTACTTC.

The chain joins TRBV5-1 to TRBJ1-1; the match to TRBD1 covers 10 bases. The J segment lost 1 base and the V segment lost 0 bases, leaving 3 bases of the junction unmatched. The CDR3 contains 16 residues. The germline V gene has CDR1 SGHRS and CDR2 YFSETQ. The CDR3 region is CASSLAWTGGNTEAFF. For the CDR3, the DNA is TGCGCCAGCAGCTTGGCCTGGACAGGGGGGAACACTGAAGCTTTCTTT.

The rearrangement joins TRBV27 to TRBJ2-5, with 7 bases aligning to TRBD2. After removal of 5 bases from V and 5 bases from J, the junction contained 14 bases not matched to a gene. Germline CDR1 is MNHEY and CDR2 is SMNVEV (reference sequence). The CDR3 runs to 16 residues. CDR3 bases: TGTGCCAGCAGTCCACGGGATCATTGGGGGGGTGAGACCCAGTACTTC. Protein: CASSPRDHWGGETQYF.

Only a few counts were recorded for this clone. The V call is TRBV7-6, the J call TRBJ2-2; 9 nucleotides align to TRBD1. CDR1 is SGHVS, CDR2 FNYEAQ, per germline. This CDR3 has 15 amino acids. V lost 2 bases, J lost 5 bases, and 3 bases stayed unmatched. CDR3 sequence (DNA): TGTGCCAGCAGCTTAATGGACAGGGGAACCGGGGAGCTGTTTTTT. Translated: CASSLMDRGTGELFF.

The J gene is TRBJ1-2, the V gene TRBV6-6; possibly TRBD1 for D (6 bases). V was shortened by 4 bases and J by 6 bases, with 12 bases between the two germline ends. Germline CDR1 and CDR2: MNHNY and SVGAGI (reference sequence). CDR3 length: 13 amino acids. DNA for the CDR3: TGTGCCAGCAGTTCACAGGGTTTTAATGGCTACACCTTC. Amino acid sequence: CASSSQGFNGYTF.

This rearrangement joins TRBV5-1 to TRBJ1-2, with D unclear. The V gene's germline CDR1 is SGHRS and CDR2 YFSETQ. V was clipped by 2 bases and J by 0 bases, with 14 bases between them. The CDR3 length is 16 residues. The CDR3 reads CASSLLQNSANYGYTF. CDR3 nucleotide sequence: TGCGCCAGCAGCTTACTCCAAAACTCTGCTAACTATGGCTACACCTTC.